This T cell receptor (beta chain) was retrieved from a study of blood T cell repertoires in COVID-19. On the study more broadly: T cells, B-cell-depleted T cells, or PBMCs provided the cDNA or gDNA that served as material.

The CDR3 spans 19 residues. The V gene's germline CDR1 is MNHEY and CDR2 SMNVEV (reference sequence). The J segment lost 0 bases and the V segment lost 6 bases, leaving 11 bases of the junction unmatched. The data were produced by immunoSEQ multiplex PCR, yet TCRdb's version contains in-frame clones alone and is incomplete. The sample shows approximately 140,000 clones, about three quarters of them seen only once. This clonotype originated in a man aged 45 to 65 with acute or convalescent COVID-19. Sequencing was performed on peripheral blood. This chain joins TRBV27 and TRBJ2-1; 13 nucleotides match TRBD2. The CDR3 region has the DNA TGTGCCAGCAGCCCCGGGACTAGCGGGGTCTTGAGCTCCTACAATGAGCAGTTCTTC. Translating gives CASSPGTSGVLSSYNEQFF.